This TCR beta chain was recorded in a study of T cell repertoires in cytomegalovirus infection. The wider study: It was the public TCR beta signatures that indicated both CMV infection and matching HLA type. Study-wide results and limits: Public TCR beta family frequency separated CMV-and-HLA carriers, including in an independent cohort. It was HLA-C-restricted CMV-specific TCR beta clonotypes that dominated the response ex vivo.

MiXCR, applied by TCRdb to the reads, yields one record per CDR3 protein. This sample carries almost 550,000 distinct CDR3 sequences, more than 15% of them seen once, and the ten largest clones take around 25%. V trimming: 7 bases; J trimming: 6 bases; junction bases outside the gene matches: 30. CDR3 length: 20 residues. CDR1 SQVTM and CDR2 ANQGSEA come from the germline V gene. On this clonotype itself: What it binds is not known.

The chain couples TRBV29-1 to TRBJ2-7; 10 bases agree with TRBD1. The sequence derives from a human donor in good health (CMV status not recorded). Some clones in this sample may be carry-over from other donors' samples. What was sequenced was CD8+ T cells from PBMCs. CDR3 protein: CSARAKNSGQGSTPGFEQYF. CDR3 nucleotides: TGCAGCGCCCGAGCCAAAAATTCGGGACAGGGGTCCACACCGGGGTTCGAGCAGTACTTC.